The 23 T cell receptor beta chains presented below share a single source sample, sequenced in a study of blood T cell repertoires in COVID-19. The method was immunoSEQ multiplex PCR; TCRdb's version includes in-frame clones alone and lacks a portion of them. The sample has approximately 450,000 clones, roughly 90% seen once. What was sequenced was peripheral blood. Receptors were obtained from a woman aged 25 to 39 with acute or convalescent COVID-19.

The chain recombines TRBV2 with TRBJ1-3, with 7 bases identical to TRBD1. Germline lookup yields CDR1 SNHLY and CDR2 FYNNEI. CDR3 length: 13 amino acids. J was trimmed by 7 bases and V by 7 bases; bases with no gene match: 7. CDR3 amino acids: CASTTGQRNTIYF. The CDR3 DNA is TGTGCCAGCACTACGGGACAGCGGAACACCATATATTTT.

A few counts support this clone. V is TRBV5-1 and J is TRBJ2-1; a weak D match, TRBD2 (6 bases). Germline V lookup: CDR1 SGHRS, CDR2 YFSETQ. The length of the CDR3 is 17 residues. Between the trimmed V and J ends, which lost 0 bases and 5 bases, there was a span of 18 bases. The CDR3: CASSLVRVGLTDNEQFF. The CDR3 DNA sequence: TGCGCCAGCAGCTTGGTGCGCGTCGGACTAACCGACAATGAGCAGTTCTTC.

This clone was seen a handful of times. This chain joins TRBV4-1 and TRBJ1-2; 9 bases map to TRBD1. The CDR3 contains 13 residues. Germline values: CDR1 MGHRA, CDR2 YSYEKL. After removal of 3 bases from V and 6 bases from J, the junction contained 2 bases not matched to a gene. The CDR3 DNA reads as TGCGCCAGCAGCCACCGGACAGGGGATGGCTACACCTTC. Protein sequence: CASSHRTGDGYTF.

CDR3 amino acids: CASSLGGSRAETQYF. The CDR3 nucleotides are TGTGCCAGCAGTTTAGGCGGCAGTCGAGCAGAGACCCAGTACTTC. The V call is TRBV28, the J call TRBJ2-5; D remains unclear. Trimming pared 2 bases from V and 4 bases from J, leaving 14 bases between. Per germline, CDR1 MDHEN and CDR2 SYDVKM. This CDR3 spans 15 amino acids. Variable domain in full (rest from reference TRBV28 and TRBJ2-5): DVKVTQSSRYLVKRTGEKVFLECVQDMDHENMFWYRQDPGLGLRLIYFSYDVKMKEKGDIPEGYSVSREKKERFSLILESASTNQTSMYLCASSLGGSRAETQYFGPGTRLLVL.

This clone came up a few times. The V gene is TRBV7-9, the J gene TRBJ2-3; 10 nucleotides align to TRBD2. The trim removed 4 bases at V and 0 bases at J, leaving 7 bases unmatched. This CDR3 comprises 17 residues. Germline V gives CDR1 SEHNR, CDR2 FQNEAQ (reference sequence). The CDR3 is CASSSPGLAYSTDTQYF. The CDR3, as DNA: TGTGCCAGCAGCTCTCCGGGACTAGCGTATAGCACAGATACGCAGTATTTT.

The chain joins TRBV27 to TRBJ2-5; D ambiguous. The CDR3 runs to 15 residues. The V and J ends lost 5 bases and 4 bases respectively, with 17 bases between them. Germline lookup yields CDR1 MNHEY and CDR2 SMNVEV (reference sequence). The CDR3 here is CASSPEAVIRETQYF. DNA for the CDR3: TGTGCCAGCAGTCCAGAGGCTGTCATCCGAGAGACCCAGTACTTC.

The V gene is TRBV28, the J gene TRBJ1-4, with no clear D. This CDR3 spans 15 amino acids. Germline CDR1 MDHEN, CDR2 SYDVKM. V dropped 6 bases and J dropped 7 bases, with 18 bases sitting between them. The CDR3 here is CASRADGPGSEKLFF. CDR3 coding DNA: TGTGCCAGCAGGGCAGACGGCCCCGGGAGTGAAAAACTGTTTTTT.

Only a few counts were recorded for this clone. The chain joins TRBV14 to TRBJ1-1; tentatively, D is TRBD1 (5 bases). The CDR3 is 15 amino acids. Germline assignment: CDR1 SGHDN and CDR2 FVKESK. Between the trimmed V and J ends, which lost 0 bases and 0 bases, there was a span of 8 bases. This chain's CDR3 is CASSQDRALNTEAFF. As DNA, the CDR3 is TGTGCCAGCAGCCAAGACAGGGCTTTGAACACTGAAGCTTTCTTT.

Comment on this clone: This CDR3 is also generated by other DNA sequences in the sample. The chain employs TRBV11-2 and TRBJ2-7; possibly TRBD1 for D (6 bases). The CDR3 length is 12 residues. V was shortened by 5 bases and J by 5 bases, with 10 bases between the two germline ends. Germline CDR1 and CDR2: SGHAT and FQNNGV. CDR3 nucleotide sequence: TGTGCCAGCAGCCCATACAGGGACGAGCAGTACTTC. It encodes CASSPYRDEQYF.

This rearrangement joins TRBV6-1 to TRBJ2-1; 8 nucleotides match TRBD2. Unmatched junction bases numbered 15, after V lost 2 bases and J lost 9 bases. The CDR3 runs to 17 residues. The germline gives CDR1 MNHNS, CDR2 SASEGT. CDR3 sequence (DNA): TGTGCCAGCAGTGAAAACGGGGGGGGACCCGTTTATGGTGAGCAGTTCTTC. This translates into CASSENGGGPVYGEQFF.

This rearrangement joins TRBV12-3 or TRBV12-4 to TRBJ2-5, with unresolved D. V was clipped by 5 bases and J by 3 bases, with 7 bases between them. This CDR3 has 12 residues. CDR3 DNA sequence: TGTGCCAGCAGTACCGGAGAAGAGACCCAGTACTTC. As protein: CASSTGEETQYF.

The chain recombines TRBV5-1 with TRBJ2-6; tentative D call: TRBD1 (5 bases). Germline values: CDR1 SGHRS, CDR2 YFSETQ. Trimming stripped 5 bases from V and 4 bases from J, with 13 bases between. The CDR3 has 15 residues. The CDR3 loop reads CASRDQGAGANVLTF. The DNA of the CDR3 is TGCGCCAGCAGAGACCAGGGCGCAGGGGCCAACGTCCTGACTTTC.

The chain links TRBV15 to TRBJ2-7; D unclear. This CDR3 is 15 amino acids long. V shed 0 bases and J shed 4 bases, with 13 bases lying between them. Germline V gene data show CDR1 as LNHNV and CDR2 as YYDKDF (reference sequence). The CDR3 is CATSRDRALEYEQYF. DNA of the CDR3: TGTGCCACCAGCAGAGACCGTGCGTTAGAATACGAGCAGTACTTC.

The CDR3 DNA reads as TGTGCCAGCAGTTCTGCTAAACTTGGACAGCCTAACTATGGCTACACCTTC. Translating it yields CASSSAKLGQPNYGYTF. V is TRBV28 and J is TRBJ1-2; a weak D match, TRBD1 (6 bases). V was trimmed by 4 bases and J by 0 bases, leaving 18 bases between them. This CDR3 contains 17 residues. CDR1 is MDHEN and CDR2 is SYDVKM in the germline V gene.

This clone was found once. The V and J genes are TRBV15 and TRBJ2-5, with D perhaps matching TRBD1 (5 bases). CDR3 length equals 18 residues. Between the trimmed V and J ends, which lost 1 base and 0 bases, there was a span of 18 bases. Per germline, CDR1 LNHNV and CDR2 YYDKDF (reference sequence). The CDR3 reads CATSRGINRAGNQETQYF. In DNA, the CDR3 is TGTGCCACCAGCAGAGGTATCAATAGGGCAGGGAACCAAGAGACCCAGTACTTC.

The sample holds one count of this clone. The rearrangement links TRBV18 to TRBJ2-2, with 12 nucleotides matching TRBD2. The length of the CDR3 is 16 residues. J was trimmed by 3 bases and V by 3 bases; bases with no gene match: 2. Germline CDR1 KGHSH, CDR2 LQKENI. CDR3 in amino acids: CASSPLAGGDTGELFF. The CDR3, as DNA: TGTGCCAGCTCACCCCTAGCGGGGGGGGACACCGGGGAGCTGTTTTTT.

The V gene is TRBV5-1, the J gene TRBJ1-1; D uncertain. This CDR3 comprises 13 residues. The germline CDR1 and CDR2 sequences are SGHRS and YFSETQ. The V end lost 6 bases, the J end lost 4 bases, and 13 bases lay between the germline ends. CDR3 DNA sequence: TGCGCCAGCAACCAGGCCTTTGGCACTGAAGCTTTCTTT. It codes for CASNQAFGTEAFF.

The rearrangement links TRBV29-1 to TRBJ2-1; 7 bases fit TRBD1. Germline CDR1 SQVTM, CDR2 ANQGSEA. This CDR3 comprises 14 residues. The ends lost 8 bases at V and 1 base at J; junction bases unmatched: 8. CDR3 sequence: CSLSGGWSYNEQFF. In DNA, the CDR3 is TGCAGCCTTTCAGGGGGTTGGTCCTACAATGAGCAGTTCTTC.

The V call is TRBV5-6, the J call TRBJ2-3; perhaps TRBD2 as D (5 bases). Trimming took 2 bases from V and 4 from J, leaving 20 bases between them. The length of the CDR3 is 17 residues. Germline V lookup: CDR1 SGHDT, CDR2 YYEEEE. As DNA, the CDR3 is TGTGCCAGCAGCTTTTTGGTGGTACTAGGTGTTGCAGATACGCAGTATTTT. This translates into CASSFLVVLGVADTQYF.

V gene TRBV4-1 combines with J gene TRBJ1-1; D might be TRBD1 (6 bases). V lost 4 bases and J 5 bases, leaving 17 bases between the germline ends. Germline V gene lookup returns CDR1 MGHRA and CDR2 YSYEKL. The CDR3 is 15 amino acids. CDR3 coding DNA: TGCGCCAGCAGCCCAGGGAGGGGGATTAGGACTGAAGCTTTCTTT. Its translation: CASSPGRGIRTEAFF.

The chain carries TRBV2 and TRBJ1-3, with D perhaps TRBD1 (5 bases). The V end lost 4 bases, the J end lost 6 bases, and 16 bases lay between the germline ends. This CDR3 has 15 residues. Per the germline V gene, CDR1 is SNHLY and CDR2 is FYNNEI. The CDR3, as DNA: TGTGCCAGCAGTGGTGTCAGGGTGGGTGAAAACACCATATATTTT. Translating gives CASSGVRVGENTIYF.

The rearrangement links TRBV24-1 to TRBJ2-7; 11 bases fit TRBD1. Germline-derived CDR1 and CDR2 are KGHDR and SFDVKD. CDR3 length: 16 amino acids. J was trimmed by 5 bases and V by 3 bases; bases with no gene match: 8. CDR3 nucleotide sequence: TGTGCCACCAGTGATCGCACTAGGACAGGGGGCGACGAGCAGTACTTC. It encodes CATSDRTRTGGDEQYF.

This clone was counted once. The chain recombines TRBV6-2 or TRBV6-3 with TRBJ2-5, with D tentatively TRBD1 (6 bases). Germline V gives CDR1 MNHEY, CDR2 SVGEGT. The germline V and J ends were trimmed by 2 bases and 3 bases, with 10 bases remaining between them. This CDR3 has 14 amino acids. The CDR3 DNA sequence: TGTGCCAGCAGTTACCTGGACAGAGAAGAGACCCAGTACTTC. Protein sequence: CASSYLDREETQYF.